This T cell receptor beta chain was recorded in a study of T cells after posttransplantation cyclophosphamide. Findings and limits, study-wide: Skin or GI-infiltrating T cells shared few TRB sequences with blood. After PTCy, TRB diversity resembled that of CNI/methotrexate controls.

Between the trimmed V and J ends, which lost 4 bases and 0 bases, there was a span of 18 bases. Germline CDR1 is LGHNA and CDR2 is YSLEER. The CDR3 is 17 amino acids. Notes on this clone: The antigen is not known.

Measured with immunoSEQ multiplex PCR; TCRdb has only the in-frame clones, and not every one. The sample records around 66,000 clones, 93% being singletons. Sequencing was done on a sample of PBMCs. This chain joins TRBV4-3 and TRBJ1-1; no clear D. The receptor was derived from a woman in her 30s in good health and a related stem cell transplant donor. As DNA, the CDR3 is TGCGCCAGCAGCCCCTCGATCTCCCAAGAGCTGAACACTGAAGCTTTCTTT. Its translation: CASSPSISQELNTEAFF.